One T cell receptor (beta chain) is described in this entry. It lacks a known antigen. Within one base of it there is no much larger clone, and no base qualities were kept. The sample originates from a study of blood T cell repertoires in COVID-19 (TCRdb year 2020). Describing the broader study: Samples covering the acute and convalescent phases of COVID-19 were provided by collaborators in the United States, Italy and Spain. Samples were obtained from the ongoing ImmuneRACE study (first 160 participants) and from some 1,300 subjects provided by 6 global collaborators. The material from the prospective study consisted of cDNA or gDNA derived from T cells, B-cell-depleted T cells, or PBMCs. Sample metadata almost always included a de-identified subject ID, COVID-19 status, age in years and sex. Deeply sampled blood TCRbeta repertoires from subjects exposed to, actively infected with, or recovered from COVID-19 were included in the dataset. Where HLA class I and class II types were available, the types were taken from metadata supplied by the sample provider, not from assay-based typing. The repertoires were made available in a free public database intended to serve as a resource for research on the immune response to SARS-CoV-2. Overall results and qualifications from the work: How much clinical and demographic metadata was included differed by source and by participant, and the metadata was provided uncurated.

The immunoSEQ Assay, a bias-controlled multiplex PCR, was used to amplify TCRbeta CDR3 regions from genomic DNA. For the original study's pipeline: Within the assay, amplification of reference gene primers was used to estimate how many nucleated cells each sample contained. Sequence reads were collapsed and filtered to measure the absolute abundance of every unique TCRbeta CDR3 rearrangement. For each sample, productive Simpson clonality was calculated by taking the square root of Simpson's diversity index across productive rearrangements. TCRdb took over this immuneACCESS table, retaining in-frame rearrangements with V and J assigned. Such tables are incomplete; in checked studies, under half of the missing clones stem from an unresolved V gene, and the remainder is unexplained. The V and J calls and the clone size are those of that table, but D and trimming were determined from the DNA. Within this sample are about 100,000 clones, with 80% of them counted one time only. The ten largest account for roughly a third of the sample.

Collaborating institutions collected whole blood in K2EDTA tubes following their own protocols. Collaborator samples were shipped for TCRbeta analysis as frozen whole blood, isolated PBMCs, or DNA extracted from either sample type. The specimen was peripheral blood. This receptor was taken from a man in his sixties or seventies with active or convalescent COVID-19.

The sequence in DNA is TGCGCCAGCAGCTTGGATGGCGGGAGGGCCGCAGATACGCAGTATTTT. It specifies CASSLDGGRAADTQYF. The V and J genes are TRBV5-1 and TRBJ2-3; a stretch of 9 junction bases matches TRBD2. The CDR1 and CDR2 encoded by the germline V gene are SGHRS and YFSETQ. V ends up 0 bases short and J 4 bases short, with an unmatched junction base count of 6. Including the terminal cysteine and phenylalanine, the CDR3 comprises 16 residues. Only the CDR3 DNA is retained, 48 bases long and in frame from the first base.